Below are 13 T cell receptor beta chains sequenced from a single sample in a study of cytomegalovirus exposure and HLA in healthy donors. Researchers ran the PCR with 60 Vbeta and 13 Jbeta primers. The protocol was immunoSEQ multiplex PCR, while the TCRdb copy is restricted to in-frame clones and leaves out a portion. The repertoire consists of roughly 250,000 clones, with approximately 70% occurring once and the leading ten covering around 2.3%. The sequenced sample was PBMCs. These receptors all come from a female donor in good health and CMV-seronegative.

The genes are TRBV28 and TRBJ1-2; perhaps TRBD1 as D (6 bases). V was trimmed by 5 bases and J by 4 bases, leaving 14 bases between them. Germline CDR1 and CDR2: MDHEN and SYDVKM. The CDR3 has 14 residues. The CDR3 nucleotides read TGTGCCAGCAGTACAAAACAGGGAGCCTATGGCTACACCTTC. It codes for CASSTKQGAYGYTF.

This clone was counted only a few times. Other nucleotide sequences from this sample produce the same CDR3. The V gene is TRBV5-1, the J gene TRBJ1-6; possibly TRBD1 for D (6 bases). Trimming cost V 0 bases and J 5 bases, with 6 bases left between them. Germline V lookup: CDR1 SGHRS, CDR2 YFSETQ. This CDR3 has 14 amino acids. The CDR3 DNA is TGCGCCAGCAGCTTGGGACAGGATAATTCACCCCTCCACTTT. Translating it yields CASSLGQDNSPLHF.

This clone was seen just once. The chain joins TRBV7-9 to TRBJ2-3; 8 nucleotides align to TRBD1. The CDR3 extends over 15 amino acids. J lost 5 bases, V lost 5 bases, and 9 bases had no gene match. The germline V gene encodes CDR1 SEHNR and CDR2 FQNEAQ (reference sequence). The CDR3 spells CASSPGGAKGDTQYF. CDR3 sequence (DNA): TGTGCCAGCAGCCCAGGGGGCGCGAAGGGAGATACGCAGTATTTT.

In this sample, this clone turned up a few times. V usage is TRBV23-1 and J usage is TRBJ2-7; 7 bases fit TRBD1. TRBV23-1 qualifies as an ORF whose function is uncertain. V gave up 0 bases and J gave up 1 base; unmatched junction bases: 9. This CDR3 region has 17 residues. CDR3 region: CASSQSGQLMLSYEQYF. The DNA for the CDR3 is TGCGCCAGCAGTCAATCGGGACAGCTGATGTTGTCCTACGAGCAGTACTTC.

The CDR3 loop is CASTRQGWNTGELFF. Here the CDR3 DNA reads TGTGCCAGCACCCGACAGGGATGGAACACCGGGGAGCTGTTTTTT. The chain combines TRBV5-6 with TRBJ2-2; 7 bases fit TRBD1. V lost 6 bases, J lost 1 base, and 6 bases stayed unmatched. Germline-derived CDR1 and CDR2 are SGHDT and YYEEEE. The CDR3 is 15 amino acids.

The rearrangement uses TRBV5-6 and TRBJ1-3; 12 bases agree with TRBD1. Looked up from germline, CDR1 is SGHDT and CDR2 is YYEEEE. V gave up 4 bases and J gave up 8 bases; unmatched junction bases: 10. The CDR3 runs 16 residues. The CDR3 region has the DNA TGTGCCAGCAGCCGTTTGGGACAGGGGGCCTTTGACACCATATATTTT. Encoded protein: CASSRLGQGAFDTIYF.

The V and J genes are TRBV7-3 and TRBJ2-6; 9 bases are shared with TRBD2. V lost 1 base, J lost 4 bases, and 8 bases stayed unmatched. This CDR3 spans 18 amino acids. Germline lookup yields CDR1 SGHTA and CDR2 FQGTGA. The CDR3 sequence: CASSLIGTSIPGANVLTF. CDR3 in DNA: TGTGCCAGCAGCTTAATAGGGACTAGCATTCCCGGGGCCAACGTCCTGACTTTC.

The chain uses TRBV7-3 and TRBJ1-1; unclear D gene. V was cut by 5 bases and J by 4 bases, with 11 bases left in between. The germline V gene has CDR1 SGHTA and CDR2 FQGTGA. The CDR3 loop spans 13 amino acids. CDR3 sequence: CASSLNRGTEAFF. CDR3 nucleotides: TGTGCCAGCAGCCTTAATCGGGGCACTGAAGCTTTCTTT.

The chain joins TRBV7-9 to TRBJ2-2; TRBD2 might be the D (6 bases). V shed 5 bases and J shed 0 bases, with 10 bases lying between them. Germline assignment: CDR1 SEHNR and CDR2 FQNEAQ (reference sequence). The CDR3 totals 15 residues. CDR3 sequence: CASSTRLANTGELFF. The CDR3 coding sequence is TGTGCCAGCAGCACTCGACTAGCGAACACCGGGGAGCTGTTTTTT.

The rearrangement links TRBV19 to TRBJ1-2, with D possibly matching TRBD1 (6 bases). Germline V gene lookup returns CDR1 LNHDA and CDR2 SQIVND (reference sequence). The CDR3 is 14 amino acids. With 3 bases removed from V and 4 bases from J, the gap between germline ends came to 12 bases. The CDR3 is CASSITGNLYGYTF. For the CDR3, the DNA is TGTGCCAGTAGTATCACAGGGAACCTCTATGGCTACACCTTC.

This CDR3 is CASSPARQPQHF. The CDR3 DNA reads as TGTGCCAGCAGTCCGGCTAGGCAGCCCCAGCATTTT. V usage is TRBV6-5 and J usage is TRBJ1-5; no clear D. CDR3 size: 12 residues. Between the trimmed V and J ends, which lost 5 bases and 7 bases, there was a span of 9 bases. CDR1 is MNHEY and CDR2 is SVGAGI in the germline V gene.

The chain links TRBV6-5 to TRBJ2-7; D perhaps matches TRBD2 (6 bases). The germline V gene has CDR1 MNHEY and CDR2 SVGAGI. This CDR3 is built from 14 residues. Trimming took 8 bases from V and 2 from J, leaving 16 bases between them. The DNA for the CDR3 is TGTGCCAGCGGACGGGTAGCGGCAACCTACGAGCAGTACTTC. Amino acid sequence: CASGRVAATYEQYF.

To note about this clone: The same CDR3 also results from other DNA sequences found in this sample. The rearrangement links TRBV7-3 to TRBJ2-3; TRBD2 agrees at 14 bases. CDR1 is SGHTA, CDR2 FQGTGA, per germline. This CDR3 is built from 16 residues. With V trimmed by 5 bases and J by 3 bases, 4 bases remained unmatched. The CDR3 region has the DNA TGTGCCAGCAGCCCCGGACTAGCGGGAGGAACAGATACGCAGTATTTT. It specifies CASSPGLAGGTDTQYF. Filled out from reference TRBV7-3 and TRBJ2-3, the complete variable domain reads GAGVSQTPSNKVTEKGKYVELRCDPISGHTALYWYRQSLGQGPEFLIYFQGTGAADDSGLPNDRFFAVRPEGSVSTLKIQRTERGDSAVYLCASSPGLAGGTDTQYFGPGTRLTVL.